The 8 T cell receptor beta chains reported below all come from one sample, sequenced in a study of T cell repertoires in cytomegalovirus infection. TCRdb processed the reads anew with MiXCR; each CDR3 protein has one entry. The sample carries 150,000 to 180,000 distinct CDR3 sequences, 23% recorded once. The sample comprised PBMCs. Receptors were obtained from a human donor in good health (CMV status not recorded). Some clones in this sample may be carry-over from other donors' samples.

This clonotype was observed a few times. The chain couples TRBV7-2 to TRBJ1-2, with D uncertain. The ends were cut back, 1 base at V and 4 bases at J, with 13 bases in the middle. The CDR3 sequence is 15 residues long. CDR1 is SGHTA and CDR2 is FQGNSA in the germline V gene. The CDR3 region is CASSLEVRSIYGYTF. CDR3 bases: TGTGCCAGCAGCTTAGAGGTCAGGTCAATCTATGGCTACACCTTC.

The chain is built from TRBV28 and TRBJ1-3; D is uncertain. Trimming pared 6 bases from V and 4 bases from J, leaving 13 bases between. The CDR3 is made up of 14 amino acids. Germline CDR1 is MDHEN and CDR2 is SYDVKM. The CDR3 nucleotides read TGTGCCAGCAGGACCGACACGACCGGAAACACCATATATTTT. This codes for CASRTDTTGNTIYF.

This clonotype was seen a few times. J is TRBJ1-5 and V is TRBV28, with D possibly TRBD1 on 5 matching bases. The CDR3 consists of 15 residues. The germline V gene encodes CDR1 MDHEN and CDR2 SYDVKM. V was cut by 6 bases and J by 0 bases, with 12 bases left in between. CDR3 amino acids: CASRATGNSNQPQHF. The CDR3 coding sequence is TGTGCCAGCAGAGCTACAGGAAATAGCAATCAGCCCCAGCATTTT. Looking up the rest from reference TRBV28 and TRBJ1-5 gives the full variable domain: DVKVTQSSRYLVKRTGEKVFLECVQDMDHENMFWYRQDPGLGLRLIYFSYDVKMKEKGDIPEGYSVSREKKERFSLILESASTNQTSMYLCASRATGNSNQPQHFGDGTRLSIL.

The chain carries TRBV20-1 and TRBJ2-7; 8 bases are a match to TRBD2. Trimming took 2 bases from V and 5 from J; bases not matched to a gene: 5. Germline CDR1 is DFQATT and CDR2 is SNEGSKA (reference sequence). CDR3 length equals 13 residues. The CDR3 is CSARKGTSHEQYF. DNA for the CDR3: TGCAGTGCTAGAAAAGGGACTAGTCACGAGCAGTACTTC.

This clonotype was recorded many times. CDR3 in amino acids: CASSVKGTVKGDTQYF. DNA of the CDR3: TGTGCCAGCAGCGTTAAGGGGACCGTGAAAGGAGATACGCAGTATTTT. V is TRBV7-3 and J is TRBJ2-3, with D perhaps TRBD1 or TRBD2 (5 bases each). The V end lost 5 bases, the J end lost 5 bases, and 20 bases lay between the germline ends. This CDR3 is 16 amino acids long. The germline V gene encodes CDR1 SGHTA and CDR2 FQGTGA.

This clonotype has a count of ten or more. The CDR3 DNA sequence: TGTGCCAGCAGCTTACAGGGCTCTGGAAACACCATATATTTT. This sequence encodes CASSLQGSGNTIYF. This chain connects TRBV7-2 to TRBJ1-3, with a tentative D call TRBD1 (5 bases). V was shortened by 2 bases and J by 0 bases, with 5 bases between the two germline ends. CDR3 length: 14 amino acids. The germline V gene has CDR1 SGHTA and CDR2 FQGNSA. Complete variable domain (other parts from reference TRBV7-2 and TRBJ1-3): GAGVSQSPSNKVTEKGKDVELRCDPISGHTALYWYRQSLGQGLEFLIYFQGNSAPDKSGLPSDRFSAERTGGSVSTLTIQRTQQEDSAVYLCASSLQGSGNTIYFGEGSWLTVV.

The sample holds many counts of this clonotype. The chain uses TRBV7-8 and TRBJ1-5; 9 bases agree with TRBD1. The CDR3 is made up of 15 amino acids. V lost 4 bases and J lost 4; bases outside the gene matches: 5. From germline, CDR1 is SGHVS and CDR2 FQNEAQ. The DNA for the CDR3 is TGTGCCAGCAGCTCACAGGGGGCTGTAAATCAGCCCCAGCATTTT. This translates into CASSSQGAVNQPQHF.

The rearrangement links TRBV19 to TRBJ1-2; D is ambiguous. Germline loops: CDR1 LNHDA, CDR2 SQIVND (reference sequence). Trimming pared 6 bases from V and 8 bases from J, leaving 13 bases between. The CDR3 loop spans 12 amino acids. CDR3 nucleotides: TGTGCCAGTAGATCGGCGGCAGCGGGCTACACCTTC. Residues: CASRSAAAGYTF. The whole variable domain, remainder taken from reference TRBV19 and TRBJ1-2, is DGGITQSPKYLFRKEGQNVTLSCEQNLNHDAMYWYRQDPGQGLRLIYYSQIVNDFQKGDIAEGYSVSREKKESFPLTVTSAQKNPTAFYLCASRSAAAGYTFGSGTRLTVV.